Below are 25 T cell receptor beta chains sequenced from a single sample in a study of cytomegalovirus exposure and HLA in healthy donors listed by TCRdb under 2017. To prepare the library, the immunoSEQ multiplex PCR assay was applied. For the multiplex PCR, a mixture combining 60 forward primers for TCR Vbeta segments and 13 reverse primers for TCR Jbeta segments was used. What TCRdb holds here is the immuneACCESS table cut down to in-frame rearrangements. Part of the clones is not present; checked against another copy, under half of the missing clones reflect an unresolved V gene, and the others are unexplained. The sample yields 80,000 or so clones; over 70% were counted once. Roughly 7.1% of the sample is taken by the ten largest. Sequences were obtained from PBMCs. All receptors derive from a woman between 35 and 50 years old in good health and CMV-seronegative.

The chain couples TRBV7-9 to TRBJ1-1; 7 bases agree with TRBD1. CDR3 length: 14 residues. Germline-derived CDR1 and CDR2 are SEHNR and FQNEAQ (reference sequence). V trimming: 2 bases; J trimming: 6 bases; junction bases outside the gene matches: 6. This CDR3 is CASSLPTGLAEAFF. In nucleotides, the CDR3 is TGTGCCAGCAGCTTACCGACAGGGTTGGCTGAAGCTTTCTTT.

The V call is TRBV7-8, the J call TRBJ2-7; 12 bases map to TRBD2. This CDR3 contains 15 residues. Germline V gene sequence: CDR1 SGHVS, CDR2 FQNEAQ. V shed 5 bases, J shed 3 bases, and the junction held 5 bases outside the gene matches. The CDR3 sequence: CASSPRTSGNYEQYF. The CDR3 region has the DNA TGTGCCAGCAGCCCACGGACTAGCGGGAACTACGAGCAGTACTTC. Supplemented by reference TRBV7-8 and TRBJ2-7, the full variable domain reads GAGVSQSPRYKVAKRGQDVALRCDPISGHVSLFWYQQALGQGPEFLTYFQNEAQLDKSGLPSDRFFAERPEGSVSTLKIQRTQQEDSAVYLCASSPRTSGNYEQYFGPGTRLTVT.

The chain carries TRBV4-1 and TRBJ1-2, with D possibly matching TRBD1 (5 bases). V lost 3 bases, J lost 4 bases, and 9 bases lay in between. Germline-derived CDR1 and CDR2 are MGHRA and YSYEKL. This CDR3 is 13 amino acids long. CDR3 DNA: TGCGCCAGCAGCCATGGCGGGGCCTATGGCTACACCTTC. Its translation is CASSHGGAYGYTF.

The rearrangement joins TRBV18 to TRBJ2-1, with a possible D match to TRBD2 (5 bases). CDR3 length: 16 amino acids. V lost 0 bases, J lost 10 bases, and 19 bases lay in between. CDR1 and CDR2 from the germline V gene are KGHSH and LQKENI. The CDR3 is CASSPPNGRQVGEQFF. The CDR3 coding sequence is TGTGCCAGCTCACCACCGAATGGGAGACAAGTAGGGGAGCAGTTCTTC.

This rearrangement joins TRBV5-6 to TRBJ2-7, with D possibly being TRBD1 (6 bases). Germline CDR1 reads SGHDT; CDR2 reads YYEEEE. This CDR3 is built from 14 residues. Trimming removed 4 bases from V and 0 bases from J, with 11 bases in between. Here the CDR3 DNA reads TGTGCCAGCAGCCAAGGGGGTCACTCCTACGAGCAGTACTTC. This gives the protein CASSQGGHSYEQYF. The full variable domain, with the rest looked up from reference TRBV5-6 and TRBJ2-7, is DAGVTQSPTHLIKTRGQQVTLRCSPKSGHDTVSWYQQALGQGPQFIFQYYEEEERQRGNFPDRFSGHQFPNYSSELNVNALLLGDSALYLCASSQGGHSYEQYFGPGTRLTVT.

This rearrangement joins TRBV6-5 to TRBJ1-2; D is possibly TRBD1 (5 bases). V shed 2 bases and J shed 5 bases, with 9 bases lying between them. The CDR3 length is 13 residues. CDR1 is MNHEY and CDR2 is SVGAGI in the germline V gene. The CDR3 spells CASSYESGYGYTF. The CDR3, as DNA: TGTGCCAGCAGTTACGAGTCAGGGTATGGCTACACCTTC.

This clone has a handful of counts. The chain employs TRBV18 and TRBJ1-2; 8 bases line up with TRBD1. Germline V gives CDR1 KGHSH, CDR2 LQKENI. The CDR3 has 16 residues. The trim removed 2 bases at V and 3 bases at J, leaving 8 bases unmatched. The CDR3 DNA follows: TGTGCCAGCTCACCAAAAGACAGGGGCCGCTACTATGGCTACACCTTC. Its translation: CASSPKDRGRYYGYTF.

This chain uses TRBV7-8 with TRBJ2-3, with TRBD2 matching over 9 bases. Germline-derived CDR1 and CDR2 are SGHVS and FQNEAQ. The CDR3 is 16 residues long. The ends lost 5 bases at V and 0 bases at J; junction bases unmatched: 6. The CDR3, as DNA: TGTGCCAGCAGCATCCGCACTAGCGGGAGCACAGATACGCAGTATTTT. It specifies CASSIRTSGSTDTQYF.

The chain joins TRBV28 to TRBJ1-1; 8 positions match TRBD1. The germline V gene encodes CDR1 MDHEN and CDR2 SYDVKM. V shed 7 bases, J shed 7 bases, and the junction held 17 bases outside the gene matches. The CDR3 extends over 16 amino acids. The CDR3 reads CASTSGGMPYMGEAFF. The CDR3, as DNA: TGTGCCAGCACGTCAGGGGGCATGCCCTACATGGGTGAAGCTTTCTTT.

V is TRBV6-5 and J is TRBJ2-7; maybe TRBD1 (5 bases). V dropped 2 bases and J dropped 2 bases, with 13 bases sitting between them. CDR3 size: 15 residues. CDR1 and CDR2 from the germline V gene are MNHEY and SVGAGI. CDR3 loop: CASSYRQGPTYEQYF. The DNA of the CDR3 is TGTGCCAGCAGTTACCGGCAGGGCCCCACCTACGAGCAGTACTTC.

The V gene is TRBV7-9, the J gene TRBJ2-2; weak D call: TRBD2 (5 bases). Trimming cost V 2 bases and J 6 bases, with 10 bases left between them. Germline CDR1 and CDR2: SEHNR and FQNEAQ (reference sequence). This CDR3 comprises 14 residues. In DNA form, the CDR3 reads TGTGCCAGCAGCTTATATTCGCGGGCCGGGGAGCTGTTTTTT. Protein product: CASSLYSRAGELFF.

The chain links TRBV7-9 to TRBJ2-3, with D possibly TRBD2 on 6 matching bases. Germline CDR1 is SEHNR and CDR2 is FQNEAQ (reference sequence). CDR3 length: 15 residues. The V end lost 1 base, the J end lost 0 bases, and 8 bases lay between the germline ends. CDR3 sequence (DNA): TGTGCCAGCAGCTTAGGCGGGGCGAGCACAGATACGCAGTATTTT. The encoded protein is CASSLGGASTDTQYF.

V usage is TRBV11-2 and J usage is TRBJ2-7; the D gene is possibly TRBD2 (5 bases). Trimming stripped 0 bases from V and 3 bases from J, with 15 bases between. This CDR3 comprises 16 residues. Germline CDR1 is SGHAT and CDR2 is FQNNGV. In nucleotides, the CDR3 is TGTGCCAGCAGCTTAGACGGACTCCGGCCTTACTACGAGCAGTACTTC. It yields the protein CASSLDGLRPYYEQYF.

The chain has TRBV6-1 and TRBJ2-3, with 12 nucleotides matching TRBD2. CDR3 length: 14 amino acids. Per the germline V gene, CDR1 is MNHNS and CDR2 is SASEGT. V lost 6 bases to trimming and J lost 6 bases; unmatched junction nucleotides: 4. The CDR3 sequence is CASSATSGGDTQYF. In DNA, the CDR3 is TGTGCCAGCAGCGCCACTAGCGGGGGGGATACGCAGTATTTT.

The V call is TRBV6-1, the J call TRBJ2-3, with D unclear. The germline CDR1 and CDR2 sequences are MNHNS and SASEGT. V shed 6 bases and J shed 4 bases, with 8 bases lying between them. There are 12 residues in the CDR3. CDR3 loop: CASRVVSDTQYF. CDR3 DNA sequence: TGTGCCAGCAGGGTAGTTTCAGATACGCAGTATTTT.

V is TRBV18 and J is TRBJ1-2, with D hard to call. The germline V gene has CDR1 KGHSH and CDR2 LQKENI. V gave up 0 bases and J gave up 5 bases, with 13 bases separating them. The CDR3 length is 15 residues. The CDR3 protein is CASSPPEGGAYGYTF. Here the CDR3 DNA reads TGTGCCAGCTCACCACCAGAGGGAGGAGCGTATGGCTACACCTTC.

The rearrangement uses TRBV7-9 and TRBJ1-1; D is unclear. The CDR3 contains 13 residues. V was cut by 4 bases and J by 8 bases, with 14 bases left in between. CDR1 is SEHNR and CDR2 is FQNEAQ in the germline V gene (reference sequence). DNA of the CDR3: TGTGCCAGCAGCTACCCGGACTCCTTGGAAGCTTTCTTT. It encodes CASSYPDSLEAFF.

The chain joins TRBV28 to TRBJ2-7; 7 positions agree with TRBD1. CDR3 size: 13 residues. V dropped 7 bases and J dropped 2; count of bases not matched to a gene: 5. The germline V gene has CDR1 MDHEN and CDR2 SYDVKM. Written as DNA, the CDR3 is TGTGCCAGCAAGAGGACAGGAACCTACGAGCAGTACTTC. This codes for CASKRTGTYEQYF. The full variable domain, in which reference TRBV28 and TRBJ2-7 provide the parts outside the CDR3, is DVKVTQSSRYLVKRTGEKVFLECVQDMDHENMFWYRQDPGLGLRLIYFSYDVKMKEKGDIPEGYSVSREKKERFSLILESASTNQTSMYLCASKRTGTYEQYFGPGTRLTVT.

This clone was observed a handful of times. V usage is TRBV7-8 and J usage is TRBJ1-5; the match to TRBD1 covers 8 bases. The CDR3 spans 15 residues. V was pared by 5 bases and J by 2 bases, with 5 bases of the junction left unmatched. Germline assignment: CDR1 SGHVS and CDR2 FQNEAQ. In nucleotides, the CDR3 is TGTGCCAGCAGCCCAGGGGGCACAGGCAATCAGCCCCAGCATTTT. Amino acids: CASSPGGTGNQPQHF.

The V call is TRBV11-2, the J call TRBJ2-7, with 11 nucleotides matching TRBD1. CDR3 length equals 14 residues. Germline V gene data show CDR1 as SGHAT and CDR2 as FQNNGV. Losses at the gene ends were 3 bases for V and 6 bases for J; bases not matched to a gene: 4. CDR3: CASSFGTGGPEQYF. Written as DNA, the CDR3 is TGTGCCAGCAGCTTTGGGACAGGGGGTCCCGAGCAGTACTTC.

This clone was observed a single time. The gene calls are TRBV19 and TRBJ1-2; no reliable D call. Germline loops: CDR1 LNHDA, CDR2 SQIVND (reference sequence). The CDR3 contains 14 residues. The V and J ends lost 0 bases and 2 bases respectively, with 7 bases between them. CDR3 in DNA: TGTGCCAGTAGTATAGATCAGATAAACTATGGCTACACCTTC. Its translation is CASSIDQINYGYTF.

The chain links TRBV30 to TRBJ2-2; 10 bases line up with TRBD2. V was clipped by 5 bases and J by 8 bases; unmatched bases: 8. This CDR3 contains 14 residues. Germline V lookup: CDR1 GTSNPN, CDR2 SVGIG (reference sequence). In nucleotides, the CDR3 is TGTGCCTGGGGGACTAGCGCAGTGTGGGGGGAGCTGTTTTTT. This codes for CAWGTSAVWGELFF.

The rearrangement uses TRBV7-9 and TRBJ2-7, with D possibly TRBD2 on 6 matching bases. The V end lost 6 bases, the J end lost 1 base, and 19 bases lay between the germline ends. The length of the CDR3 is 16 residues. Germline CDR1 SEHNR, CDR2 FQNEAQ (reference sequence). CDR3 residues: CASSSPGRTGSYEQYF. In DNA, the CDR3 is TGTGCCAGCAGTTCCCCCGGGAGAACCGGATCCTACGAGCAGTACTTC.

The CDR3 region is CASSLGGGKITEAFF. The CDR3 nucleotides read TGTGCCAGCAGCTTAGGAGGCGGGAAGATCACTGAAGCTTTCTTT. The rearrangement joins TRBV7-9 to TRBJ1-1, with D unresolved. The CDR3 is made up of 15 amino acids. Trimming removed 1 base at V and 4 bases at J, with 13 bases between. Germline CDR1 is SEHNR and CDR2 is FQNEAQ (reference sequence).

The chain couples TRBV28 to TRBJ2-7, with a possible D match to TRBD1 (5 bases). V lost 2 bases, J lost 5 bases, and 10 bases lay in between. Germline CDR1 and CDR2: MDHEN and SYDVKM. This CDR3 has 13 residues. This CDR3 is CASSLQGWHEQYF. In DNA form, the CDR3 reads TGTGCCAGCAGTTTACAGGGTTGGCACGAGCAGTACTTC.